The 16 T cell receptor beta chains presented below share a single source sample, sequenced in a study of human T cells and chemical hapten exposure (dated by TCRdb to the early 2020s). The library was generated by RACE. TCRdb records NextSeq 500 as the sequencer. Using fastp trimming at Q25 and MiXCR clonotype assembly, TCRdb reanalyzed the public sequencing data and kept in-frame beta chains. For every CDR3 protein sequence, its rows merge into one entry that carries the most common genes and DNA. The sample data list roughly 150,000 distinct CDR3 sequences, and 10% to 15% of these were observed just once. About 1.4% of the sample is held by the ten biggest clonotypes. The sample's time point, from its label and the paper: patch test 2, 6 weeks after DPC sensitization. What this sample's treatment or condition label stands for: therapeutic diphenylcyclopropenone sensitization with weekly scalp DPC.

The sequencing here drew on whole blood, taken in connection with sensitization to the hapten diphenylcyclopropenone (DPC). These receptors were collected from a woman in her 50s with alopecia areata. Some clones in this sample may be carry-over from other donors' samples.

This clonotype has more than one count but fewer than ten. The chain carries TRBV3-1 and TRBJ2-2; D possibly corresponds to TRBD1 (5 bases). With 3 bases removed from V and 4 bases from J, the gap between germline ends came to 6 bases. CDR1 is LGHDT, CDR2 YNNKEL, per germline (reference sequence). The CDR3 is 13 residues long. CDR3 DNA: TGTGCCAGCAGCCAGGGGCTCACCGGGGAGCTGTTTTTT. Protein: CASSQGLTGELFF.

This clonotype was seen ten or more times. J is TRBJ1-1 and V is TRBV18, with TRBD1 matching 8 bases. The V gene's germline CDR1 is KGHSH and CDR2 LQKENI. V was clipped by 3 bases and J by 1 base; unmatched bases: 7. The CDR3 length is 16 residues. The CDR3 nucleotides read TGTGCCAGCTCACCGCCTAACAGGGGGAGGAACACTGAAGCTTTCTTT. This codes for CASSPPNRGRNTEAFF.

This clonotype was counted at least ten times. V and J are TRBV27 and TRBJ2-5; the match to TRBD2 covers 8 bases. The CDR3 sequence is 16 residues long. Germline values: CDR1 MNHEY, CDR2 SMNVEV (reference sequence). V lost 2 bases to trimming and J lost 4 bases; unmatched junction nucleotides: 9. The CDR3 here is CASSLRPGGAGETQYF. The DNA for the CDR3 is TGTGCCAGCAGTTTACGCCCGGGGGGGGCAGGAGAGACCCAGTACTTC.

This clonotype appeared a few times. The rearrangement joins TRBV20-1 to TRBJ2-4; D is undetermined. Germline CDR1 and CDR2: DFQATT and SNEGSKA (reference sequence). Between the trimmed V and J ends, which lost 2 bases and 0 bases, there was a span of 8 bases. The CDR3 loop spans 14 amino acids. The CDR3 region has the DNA TGCAGTGCTAGACCGACTCCAGCCAAAAACATTCAGTACTTC. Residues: CSARPTPAKNIQYF.

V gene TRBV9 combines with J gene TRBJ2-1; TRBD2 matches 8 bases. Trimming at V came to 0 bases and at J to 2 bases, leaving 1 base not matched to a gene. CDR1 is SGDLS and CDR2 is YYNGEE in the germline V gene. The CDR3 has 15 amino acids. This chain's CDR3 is CASSVVSGAYNEQFF. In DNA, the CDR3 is TGTGCCAGCAGCGTAGTTAGCGGGGCCTACAATGAGCAGTTCTTC.

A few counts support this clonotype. This CDR3 is CSASLENIQYF. The CDR3, as DNA: TGCAGCGCCTCCCTGGAAAACATTCAGTACTTC. This chain joins TRBV29-1 and TRBJ2-4; D is unclear. The V end was cut by 7 bases, the J end by 5 bases, with 9 bases between. CDR3 length: 11 residues. Germline CDR1 is SQVTM and CDR2 is ANQGSEA.

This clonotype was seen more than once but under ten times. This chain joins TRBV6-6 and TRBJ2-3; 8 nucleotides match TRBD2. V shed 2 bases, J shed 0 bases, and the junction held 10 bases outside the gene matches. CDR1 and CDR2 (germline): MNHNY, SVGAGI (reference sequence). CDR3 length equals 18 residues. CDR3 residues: CASSYPPLTSGSTDTQYF. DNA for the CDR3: TGTGCCAGCAGTTACCCCCCCCTCACTAGCGGCAGCACAGATACGCAGTATTTT.

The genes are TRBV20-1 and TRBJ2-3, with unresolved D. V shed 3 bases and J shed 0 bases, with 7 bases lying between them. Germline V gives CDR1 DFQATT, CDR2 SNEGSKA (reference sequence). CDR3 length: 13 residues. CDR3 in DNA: TGCAGTGCTAGGGGCGCTAGCACAGATACGCAGTATTTT. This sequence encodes CSARGASTDTQYF.

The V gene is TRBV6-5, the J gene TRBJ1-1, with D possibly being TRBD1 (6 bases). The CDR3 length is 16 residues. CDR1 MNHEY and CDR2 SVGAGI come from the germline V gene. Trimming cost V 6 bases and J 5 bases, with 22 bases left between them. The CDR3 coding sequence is TGTGCCAGCAGGACTCCCAAGGGGGGCGTAAATACTGAAGCTTTCTTT. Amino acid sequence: CASRTPKGGVNTEAFF.

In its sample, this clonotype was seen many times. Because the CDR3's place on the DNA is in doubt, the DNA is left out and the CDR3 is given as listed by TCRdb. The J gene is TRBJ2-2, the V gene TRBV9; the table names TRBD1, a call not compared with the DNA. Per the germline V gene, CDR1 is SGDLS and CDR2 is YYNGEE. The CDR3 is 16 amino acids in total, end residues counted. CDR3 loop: CASSVANRKTPGSCFF.

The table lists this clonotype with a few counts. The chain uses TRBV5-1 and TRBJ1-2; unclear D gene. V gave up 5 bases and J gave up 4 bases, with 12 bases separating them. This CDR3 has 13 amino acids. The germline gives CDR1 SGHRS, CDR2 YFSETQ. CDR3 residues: CASRLSEPYGYTF. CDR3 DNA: TGCGCCAGCAGGCTCTCGGAGCCCTATGGCTACACCTTC. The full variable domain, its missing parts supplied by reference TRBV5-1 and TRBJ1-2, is KAGVTQTPRYLIKTRGQQVTLSCSPISGHRSVSWYQQTPGQGLQFLFEYFSETQRNKGNFPGRFSGRQFSNSRSEMNVSTLELGDSALYLCASRLSEPYGYTFGSGTRLTVV.

The CDR3 bases are TGTGCCAGCAGTTTAAGGTCTAGCGGGAGGGTAATCCACGAGCAGTACTTC. Translation: CASSLRSSGRVIHEQYF. V and J are TRBV28 and TRBJ2-7, with 12 bases aligning to TRBD2. Losses at the gene ends were 2 bases for V and 5 bases for J; bases not matched to a gene: 10. Germline V lookup: CDR1 MDHEN, CDR2 SYDVKM. The CDR3 loop spans 17 amino acids.

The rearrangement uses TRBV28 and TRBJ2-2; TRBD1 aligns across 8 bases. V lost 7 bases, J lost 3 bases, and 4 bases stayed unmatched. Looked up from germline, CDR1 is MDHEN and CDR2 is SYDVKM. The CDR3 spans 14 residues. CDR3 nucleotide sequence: TGTGCCAGCAAGCCAGGGGGCGACACCGGGGAGCTGTTTTTT. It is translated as CASKPGGDTGELFF. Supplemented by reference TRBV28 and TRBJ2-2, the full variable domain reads DVKVTQSSRYLVKRTGEKVFLECVQDMDHENMFWYRQDPGLGLRLIYFSYDVKMKEKGDIPEGYSVSREKKERFSLILESASTNQTSMYLCASKPGGDTGELFFGEGSRLTVL.

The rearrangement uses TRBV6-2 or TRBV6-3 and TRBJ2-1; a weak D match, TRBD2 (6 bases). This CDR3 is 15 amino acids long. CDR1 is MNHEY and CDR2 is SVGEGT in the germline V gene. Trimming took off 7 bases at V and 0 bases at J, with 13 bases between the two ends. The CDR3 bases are TGTGCCAGCAACACCGGGACTTTCTCCTACAATGAGCAGTTCTTC. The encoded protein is CASNTGTFSYNEQFF.

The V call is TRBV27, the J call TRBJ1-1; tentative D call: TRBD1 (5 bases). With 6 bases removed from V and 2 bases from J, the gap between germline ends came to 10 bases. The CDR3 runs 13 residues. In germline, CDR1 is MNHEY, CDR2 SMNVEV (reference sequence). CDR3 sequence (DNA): TGTGCCAGCAGAAGGACACACAACACTGAAGCTTTCTTT. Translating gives CASRRTHNTEAFF.

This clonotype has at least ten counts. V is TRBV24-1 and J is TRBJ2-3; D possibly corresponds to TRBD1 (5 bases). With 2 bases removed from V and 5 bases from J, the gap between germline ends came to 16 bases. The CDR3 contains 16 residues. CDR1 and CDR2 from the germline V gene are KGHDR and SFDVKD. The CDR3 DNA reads TGTGCCACCAGTGATTCGGACATCGCGGCCCGAGATACGCAGTATTTT. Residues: CATSDSDIAARDTQYF.